This T cell receptor (beta chain) was retrieved from a study of T-cell reconstitution after alpha-beta-depleted transplantation in children. A library of TCRbeta sequences, prepared with unique molecular identifiers, was generated. MiXCR was run by TCRdb on the PCR reads, yielding one entry per CDR3 protein. The sample holds some 500,000 distinct CDR3 sequences, about 17% seen once. V trimming: 0 bases; J trimming: 3 bases; junction bases outside the gene matches: 7. The CDR3 consists of 16 residues. CDR1 and CDR2 from the germline V gene are SGHRS and YFSETQ. This clonotype originated in a human donor who donated a stem cell graft to a child with acute lymphoblastic leukemia. The chain uses TRBV5-1 and TRBJ1-2; 8 bases match TRBD1. This sample comprised PBMCs from the stem cell graft donor, obtained from the stem cell graft. The CDR3 loop reads CASSLDGQGRYYGYTF. For the CDR3, the DNA is TGCGCCAGCAGCTTGGATGGACAGGGACGCTACTATGGCTACACCTTC.